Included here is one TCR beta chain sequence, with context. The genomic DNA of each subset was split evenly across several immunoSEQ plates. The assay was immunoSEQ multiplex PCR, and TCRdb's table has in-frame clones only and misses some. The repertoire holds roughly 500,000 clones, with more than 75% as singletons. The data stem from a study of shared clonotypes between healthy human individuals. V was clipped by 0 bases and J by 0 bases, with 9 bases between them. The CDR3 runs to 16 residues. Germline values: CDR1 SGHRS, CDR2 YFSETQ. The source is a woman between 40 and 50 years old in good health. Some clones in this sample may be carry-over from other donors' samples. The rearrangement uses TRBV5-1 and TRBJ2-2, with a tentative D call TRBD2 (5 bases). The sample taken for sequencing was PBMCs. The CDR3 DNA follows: TGCGCCAGCAGCTTGGGGCGGGCCACGAACACCGGGGAGCTGTTTTTT. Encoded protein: CASSLGRATNTGELFF.